These 13 T cell receptor beta chains share one sample of origin, sequenced in a study of T cell responses to AZD1222 COVID-19 vaccine (dated by TCRdb to the early 2020s). Libraries were built with the immunoSEQ multiplex PCR assay. Sourced from immuneACCESS, this table was stored by TCRdb with only in-frame sequences that have V and J called. A share of the clones is absent; for the studies checked, an unresolved V gene accounts for under half, and the remainder has no known explanation. The sample data list about 86,000 clones, and around 89% of these were observed just once. The top ten clonotypes cover about an eighth of the sample. According to the study, the label for this sample's time point signals: about 28 days (+/-7) after the second vaccine dose. The sample was peripheral blood, taken 28 days after the second AZD1222 dose. These TCRs come from an adult who received the AZD1222 COVID-19 vaccine.

CDR3 residues: CASSYDGRYGYTF. The CDR3 DNA sequence: TGTGCCAGCAGTTATGACGGGCGGTATGGCTACACCTTC. The gene calls are TRBV6-2 or TRBV6-3 and TRBJ1-2; D gene unclear. The CDR3 length is 13 residues. Germline V gives CDR1 MNHEY, CDR2 SVGEGT. Trimming took off 3 bases at V and 5 bases at J, with 10 bases between the two ends.

V and J are TRBV5-4 and TRBJ1-1; TRBD1 might be the D (5 bases). Germline CDR1 is SGHNT and CDR2 is YYREEE (reference sequence). This CDR3 comprises 15 residues. V was trimmed by 0 bases and J by 1 base, leaving 10 bases between them. DNA for the CDR3: TGTGCCAGCAGCTTGGCAGGGCAGCGGAACACTGAAGCTTTCTTT. It codes for CASSLAGQRNTEAFF. Based on the CDR3 plus reference TRBV5-4 and TRBJ1-1, the full variable domain is ETGVTQSPTHLIKTRGQQVTLRCSSQSGHNTVSWYQQALGQGPQFIFQYYREEENGRGNFPPRFSGLQFPNYSSELNVNALELDDSALYLCASSLAGQRNTEAFFGQGTRLTVV.

The CDR3 coding sequence is TGTGCCAGTAGTATCCCAGGGGTCGGAATCCCTTTCTCTGGAAACACCATATATTTT. Residues: CASSIPGVGIPFSGNTIYF. The V call is TRBV19, the J call TRBJ1-3; maybe TRBD1 (6 bases). Germline V gene lookup returns CDR1 LNHDA and CDR2 SQIVND (reference sequence). Trimming removed 3 bases from V and 0 bases from J, with 21 bases in between. CDR3 length: 19 residues.

This clone is medium-sized within its sample. This sequence joins TRBV5-1 and TRBJ2-5; 8 bases are shared with TRBD2. Germline V CDR1 and CDR2: SGHRS, YFSETQ. The CDR3 runs to 15 residues. The J segment lost 4 bases and the V segment lost 5 bases, leaving 10 bases of the junction unmatched. The CDR3 DNA sequence: TGCGCCAGCAGTGCGTGGAGCGGGAGTTTAGAGACCCAGTACTTC. As protein: CASSAWSGSLETQYF.

The J gene is TRBJ2-1, the V gene TRBV11-2; 11 bases match TRBD2. This CDR3 is built from 14 residues. Per the germline V gene, CDR1 is SGHAT and CDR2 is FQNNGV. J lost 9 bases, V lost 5 bases, and 6 bases had no gene match. The CDR3 reads CASSMTSGIGEQFF. DNA of the CDR3: TGTGCCAGCAGCATGACTAGCGGGATTGGTGAGCAGTTCTTC.

This clone was seen just once. Different DNA sequences within this sample yield the same CDR3. This chain links TRBV9 with TRBJ2-6; the match to TRBD1 covers 10 bases. Looked up from germline, CDR1 is SGDLS and CDR2 is YYNGEE. The length of the CDR3 is 16 residues. The ends lost 3 bases at V and 3 bases at J; junction bases unmatched: 3. Here the CDR3 reads CASSGTGGGGANVLTF. The CDR3 DNA sequence: TGTGCCAGCAGCGGGACAGGGGGTGGTGGGGCCAACGTCCTGACTTTC.

The chain carries TRBV9 and TRBJ1-1; the D is unclear. Germline V gene lookup returns CDR1 SGDLS and CDR2 YYNGEE. Trimming took 0 bases from V and 3 from J, leaving 6 bases between them. The CDR3 contains 13 residues. The CDR3, as DNA: TGTGCCAGCAGCGTAGCGGCGGACACTGAAGCTTTCTTT. As protein: CASSVAADTEAFF.

The genes are TRBV29-1 and TRBJ2-5; D gene uncertain. The CDR3 totals 12 residues. Germline-derived CDR1 and CDR2 are SQVTM and ANQGSEA. V was shortened by 7 bases and J by 1 base, with 10 bases between the two germline ends. CDR3 sequence: CSGKTPQETQYF. In DNA form, the CDR3 reads TGCAGCGGCAAGACACCCCAAGAGACCCAGTACTTC.

The V and J genes are TRBV11-3 and TRBJ2-7; 8 bases are a match to TRBD2. The CDR3 runs to 16 residues. CDR1 and CDR2 from the germline V gene are SGHNT and YENEEA. V gave up 0 bases and J gave up 2 bases; unmatched junction bases: 6. CDR3 amino acids: CASSLDRTGGTYEQYF. The CDR3 coding sequence is TGTGCCAGCAGCTTAGATCGAACGGGGGGGACCTACGAGCAGTACTTC.

This clone showed up just a few times. The chain combines TRBV19 with TRBJ2-7, with 7 bases identical to TRBD2. Germline values: CDR1 LNHDA, CDR2 SQIVND (reference sequence). This CDR3 region has 16 residues. V lost 1 base to trimming and J lost 0 bases; unmatched junction nucleotides: 6. CDR3 amino acids: CASSIGEGAGSYEQYF. The CDR3 coding sequence is TGTGCCAGTAGTATAGGGGAGGGAGCGGGCTCCTACGAGCAGTACTTC.

Comments on this clone: The same CDR3 arises from other DNA sequences in this sample as well. The chain is built from TRBV6-1 and TRBJ1-2, with TRBD1 matching 8 bases. V shed 1 base and J 4 bases; nucleotides not matched to a gene: 2. CDR1 MNHNS and CDR2 SASEGT come from the germline V gene. The CDR3 contains 14 residues. The CDR3 reads CASSEGGTGYGYTF. The DNA of the CDR3 is TGTGCCAGCAGTGAAGGCGGGACAGGCTATGGCTACACCTTC.

This CDR3 is CSVGGTGAQYF. As DNA, the CDR3 is TGCAGCGTTGGGGGGACAGGGGCGCAGTATTTT. V is TRBV29-1 and J is TRBJ2-3; 10 bases match TRBD1. The CDR3 contains 11 residues. J gave up 10 bases and V 4 bases, and 2 bases lay outside the gene matches. Germline V gene data show CDR1 as SQVTM and CDR2 as ANQGSEA.

The rearrangement uses TRBV6-5 and TRBJ1-2; D perhaps matches TRBD1 (6 bases). The ends were cut back, 2 bases at V and 8 bases at J, with 18 bases in the middle. In germline, CDR1 is MNHEY, CDR2 SVGAGI. CDR3 length: 15 amino acids. The CDR3 DNA is TGTGCCAGCAGTTACCAAGCCAGGGGTTCCGGGGGCTACACCTTC. Amino acids: CASSYQARGSGGYTF.